This T cell receptor (beta chain) is drawn from a study of cytomegalovirus exposure and HLA in healthy donors. Concerning this clone itself: Its specificity is unknown.

Study findings and constraints: Cytomegalovirus status, reportedly, was diagnosed with high specificity and sensitivity by the classifier. Roughly uniform sequencing depth across donors was assumed, possibly incorrectly. Later work showed greater clonal expansion in HLA-associated TCR beta chains than in equally common others.

The CDR3 is made up of 14 amino acids. V dropped 3 bases and J dropped 2; count of bases not matched to a gene: 3. The germline V gene encodes CDR1 SGHRS and CDR2 YFSETQ. The PCR contained 60 Vbeta and 13 Jbeta primers. Here immunoSEQ multiplex PCR was the method, and the copy in TCRdb shows in-frame clones only, minus some. The sample has 100,000 to 150,000 clones, approximately 80% seen once; the top ten hold roughly 2%. This chain uses TRBV5-1 with TRBJ2-7; 9 bases line up with TRBD1. The TCR sequence derives from a man younger than 35 in good health and CMV-seronegative. Source material: PBMCs. The CDR3 here is CASSWDRVTYEQYF. The DNA for the CDR3 is TGCGCCAGCAGCTGGGACAGGGTCACCTACGAGCAGTACTTC.